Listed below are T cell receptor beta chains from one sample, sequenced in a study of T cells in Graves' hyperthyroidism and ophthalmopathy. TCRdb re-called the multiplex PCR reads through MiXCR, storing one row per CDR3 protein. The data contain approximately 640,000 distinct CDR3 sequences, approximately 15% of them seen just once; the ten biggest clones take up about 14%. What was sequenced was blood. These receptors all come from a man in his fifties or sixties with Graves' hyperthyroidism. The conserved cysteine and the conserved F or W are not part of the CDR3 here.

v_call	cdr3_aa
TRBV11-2	ASSQRGQTRTEAF
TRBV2	ASRSGTSGNYEQY
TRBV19	ASSSPGTSGKFGNEQF
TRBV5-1	ASSFPGQGFSGANVLT
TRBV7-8	ASRFSGTDTQY
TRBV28	ASRLTGGAETQY
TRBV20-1	SAPTTTYEQY
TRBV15	ATSRDRRRGNQPQH
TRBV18	ASSLLDRTHEQY
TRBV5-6	ASSLEWAGPYEQY
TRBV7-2	ASRTLAGSTDTQY
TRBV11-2	ASSQASGIYEQY
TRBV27	ASSIQGSEQY
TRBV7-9	ASSSSGSRVGMNTEAF
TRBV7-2	ASRNTGGYNSPLH
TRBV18	ASSPLAGYTGELF
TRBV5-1	ASSDLGVENTEAF
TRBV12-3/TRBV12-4	ASSLALTGVYYGYT
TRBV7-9	ASSFGTSGSPQY
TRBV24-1	ATSDFGTSGRKYEQF
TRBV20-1	SATRDTSGNTIY
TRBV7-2	ASSLNLAGGTYEQY
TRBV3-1	ASSQKLPVPNEKLF
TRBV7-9	ASSFASARPFSGNTIY
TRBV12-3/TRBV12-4	ASSLMFTGELF
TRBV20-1	SARDPRAGANVLT
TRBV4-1	ASSQGTGRYEQY
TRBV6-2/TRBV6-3	ASSYRPGRISEAF
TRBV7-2	ASSFSGTEAF
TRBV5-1	ASSSKDGGGSPLH
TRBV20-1	SGREGHLNTEAF
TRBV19	ASSLGSLLINQPQH
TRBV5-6	ASSLAGEGYEQY
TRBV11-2	ASKRSSGANVLT
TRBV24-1	ATSDWGAASTDTQY
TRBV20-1	SAKDLANTGELF
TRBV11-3	ASSPTSGRDNEQF
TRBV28	ASSLSGGATNEKLF
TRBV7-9	ASSPAASPSSSYNEQF
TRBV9	ASSGNPVSEQF
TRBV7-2	ASSLSVTSGFLDTQY
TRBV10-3	AISETLGVGYT
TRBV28	ASSPGGADTGELF
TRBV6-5	ASSYRREGTEAF
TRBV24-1	ATSDSAGSTDTQY
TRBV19	ASSISQLAGGGRNIQY
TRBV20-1	SARIEGSSYEQY
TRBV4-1	ASSHGTGGSCEQY
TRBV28	ASSLAGAGGQQETQY
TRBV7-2	ASSLGGPGTANNSPLH
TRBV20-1	SAKTSGEADTQY
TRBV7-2	ASSLYGSPISYEQY
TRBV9	ASSVVPLGEQF
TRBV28	ASNQEETQY
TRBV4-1	ASSQPRVNTGELF
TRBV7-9	ASRLDSGLEKLF
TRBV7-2	ASSLVGGRASDTQY
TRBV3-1	ASSQVGNSYEQY
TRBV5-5	ASSLRWSIWGEKLF